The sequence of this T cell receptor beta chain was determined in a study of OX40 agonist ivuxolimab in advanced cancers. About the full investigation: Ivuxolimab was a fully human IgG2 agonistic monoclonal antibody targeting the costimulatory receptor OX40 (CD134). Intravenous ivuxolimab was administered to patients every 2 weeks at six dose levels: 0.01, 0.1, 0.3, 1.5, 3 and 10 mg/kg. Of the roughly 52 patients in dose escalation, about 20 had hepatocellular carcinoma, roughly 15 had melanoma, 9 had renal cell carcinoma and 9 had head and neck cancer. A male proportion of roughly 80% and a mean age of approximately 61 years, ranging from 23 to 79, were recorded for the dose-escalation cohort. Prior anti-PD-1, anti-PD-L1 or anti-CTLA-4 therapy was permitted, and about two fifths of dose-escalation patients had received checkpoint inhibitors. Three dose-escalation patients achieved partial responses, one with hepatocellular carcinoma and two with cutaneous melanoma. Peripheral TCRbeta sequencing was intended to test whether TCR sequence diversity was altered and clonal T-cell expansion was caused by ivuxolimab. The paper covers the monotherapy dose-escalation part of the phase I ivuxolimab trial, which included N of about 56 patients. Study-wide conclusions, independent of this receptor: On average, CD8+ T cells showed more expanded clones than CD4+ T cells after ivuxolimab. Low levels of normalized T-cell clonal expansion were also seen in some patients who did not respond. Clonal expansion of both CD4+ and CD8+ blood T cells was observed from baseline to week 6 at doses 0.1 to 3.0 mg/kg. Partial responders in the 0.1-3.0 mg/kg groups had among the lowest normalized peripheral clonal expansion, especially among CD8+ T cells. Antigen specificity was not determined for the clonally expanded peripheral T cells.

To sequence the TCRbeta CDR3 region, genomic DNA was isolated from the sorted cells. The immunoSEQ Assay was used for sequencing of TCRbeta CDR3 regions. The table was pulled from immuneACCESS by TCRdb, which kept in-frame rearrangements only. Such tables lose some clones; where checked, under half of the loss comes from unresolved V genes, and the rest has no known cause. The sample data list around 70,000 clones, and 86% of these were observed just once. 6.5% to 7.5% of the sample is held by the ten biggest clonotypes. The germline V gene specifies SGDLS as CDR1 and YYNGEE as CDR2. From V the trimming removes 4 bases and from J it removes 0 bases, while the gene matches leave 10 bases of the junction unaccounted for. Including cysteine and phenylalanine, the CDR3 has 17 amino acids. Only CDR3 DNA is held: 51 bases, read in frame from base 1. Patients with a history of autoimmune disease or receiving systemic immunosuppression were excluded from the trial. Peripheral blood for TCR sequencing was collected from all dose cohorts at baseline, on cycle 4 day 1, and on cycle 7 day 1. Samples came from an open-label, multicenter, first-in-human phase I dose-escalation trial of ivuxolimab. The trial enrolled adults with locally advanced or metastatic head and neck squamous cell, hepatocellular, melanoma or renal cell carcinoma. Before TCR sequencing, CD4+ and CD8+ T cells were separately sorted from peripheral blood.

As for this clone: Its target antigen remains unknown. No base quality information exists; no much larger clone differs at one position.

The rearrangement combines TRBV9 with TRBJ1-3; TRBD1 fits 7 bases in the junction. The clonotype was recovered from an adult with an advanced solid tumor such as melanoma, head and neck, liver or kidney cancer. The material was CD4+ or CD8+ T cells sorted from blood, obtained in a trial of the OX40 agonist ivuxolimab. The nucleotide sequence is TGTGCCAGCAGCCCCCGAGGGGGCGCTTTCTCTGGAAACACCATATATTTT. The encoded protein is CASSPRGGAFSGNTIYF.